Reported below is one T cell receptor (beta chain). Its antigen is undetermined. Germline CDR1 SGHDT, CDR2 YYEEEE. The CDR3 extends over 14 amino acids. These data are taken from a study of cytomegalovirus exposure and HLA in healthy donors. Points from the study as a whole: Accurate prediction of HLA-A and HLA-B alleles (for most subjects) was reportedly achieved from TCR beta sequences. A further, later analysis showed that HLA-associated TCR beta chains (compared with equally common others) were more clonally expanded.

The PCR made use of 60 Vbeta and 13 Jbeta primers. In the source study's methods: In a later analysis, of 84 million or so unique beta chains, roughly 10 million appeared in at least two donors. Sequencing used immunoSEQ multiplex PCR; TCRdb keeps in-frame clones, though not all of them. V and J calls plus clone size are reproduced from that table; the DNA served to infer D and trimming. The data hold about 130,000 clones, with about 85% observed a single time. The V and J genes are TRBV5-6 and TRBJ2-5; TRBD2 might be the D (6 bases). The J call may be mistaken, given a closer DNA end match to TRBJ2-7. The sequencing sample was made of PBMCs. This clonotype was sampled from a boy younger than 18 in good health and CMV-seronegative. The CDR3 sequence: CASSHSGSFYEQYF. The CDR3 coding sequence is TGTGCCAGCAGCCATTCCGGGAGCTTCTACGAGCAGTACTTC.